This is a list of T cell receptor beta chains from one sample in a study of T-cell memory formation after mild COVID-19. One entry per CDR3 protein results from TCRdb running MiXCR on the 5' RACE reads. The profile shows roughly 610,000 distinct CDR3 sequences, 17% of them singletons. Sequencing was done on a sample of PBMCs or a T cell subset sorted from them (not recorded which). These receptors all stem from an adult woman who had mild COVID-19 (a few samples of this study predate the infection). Cell type and time point are not known. CDR3s include the opening cysteine and the closing phenylalanine or tryptophan. The D gene is left open where the match is weak. Rows may omit the clone size; those that give it use once, few, many or a size class.

size: few
V: TRBV7-2
J: TRBJ2-7
D: -
DNA: TGTGCCAGCAGCCCGTTCGACTCCTTCTACGAGCAGTACTTC
CDR3: CASSPFDSFYEQYF

size: few
V: TRBV13
J: TRBJ2-6
D: TRBD1
DNA: TGTGCCAGCAGCCGACAGGGCGCTGGGGCCAACGTCCTGACTTTC
CDR3: CASSRQGAGANVLTF

size: many
V: TRBV12-3/TRBV12-4
J: TRBJ2-7
D: TRBD2
DNA: TGTGCCAGCAGCCTTTCTAGCGGGAGTCACGAGCAGTACTTC
CDR3: CASSLSSGSHEQYF

size: -
V: TRBV7-2
J: TRBJ1-2
D: -
DNA: TGTGCCAGCAGCTTAGAGGGTAGGGCACATGGCTACACCTTC
CDR3: CASSLEGRAHGYTF

size: -
V: TRBV5-6
J: TRBJ2-1
D: -
DNA: TGTGCCAGCAGCTTGGATCTGGGACCCAATGAGCAGTTCTTC
CDR3: CASSLDLGPNEQFF

size: -
V: TRBV6-5
J: TRBJ2-2
D: -
DNA: TGTGCCAGCAGTTACACCTCAATACTAAACACCGGGGAGCTGTTTTTT
CDR3: CASSYTSILNTGELFF

size: -
V: TRBV24-1
J: TRBJ2-3
D: -
DNA: TGTGCCACCAGTGATTCCTCAGGACCGGCTACGCAGTATTTT
CDR3: CATSDSSGPATQYF

size: few
V: TRBV7-6
J: TRBJ2-1
D: TRBD2
DNA: TGTGCCAGCAGCTTAAAAGGACTAGCGGGAGACCAGTTCTTC
CDR3: CASSLKGLAGDQFF

size: -
V: TRBV7-6
J: TRBJ2-2
D: -
DNA: TGTGCCAGCAGCTTAGTGGGCAGCCAGAACACCGGGGAGCTGTTTTTT
CDR3: CASSLVGSQNTGELFF

size: -
V: TRBV7-9
J: TRBJ2-1
D: -
DNA: TGTGCCAGCAGCTTAGATGCAGCCCGCAATGACTTC
CDR3: CASSLDAARNDF

size: -
V: TRBV29-1
J: TRBJ1-1
D: -
DNA: TGCAGCGTTGAGGAGCCGAACACTGAAGCTTTCTTT
CDR3: CSVEEPNTEAFF

size: -
V: TRBV5-1
J: TRBJ2-1
D: TRBD1
DNA: TGCGCCAGCAGCTTTTTAGGACAGGGGAACAATGAGCAGTTCTTC
CDR3: CASSFLGQGNNEQFF

size: -
V: TRBV4-1
J: TRBJ2-7
D: TRBD1
DNA: TGCGCCAGCAGCAGACCGGGACAGGAGTACGAGCAGTACTTC
CDR3: CASSRPGQEYEQYF

size: many
V: TRBV7-3
J: TRBJ2-1
D: TRBD2
DNA: TGTGCCAGCAGCTTCGGGCTAGCGGGGGGGCATGAGCAGTTCTTC
CDR3: CASSFGLAGGHEQFF

size: -
V: TRBV19
J: TRBJ2-3
D: TRBD2
DNA: TGTGCCAGTAGTATAATAGGGACTAGCGGGGGGGCCTCATCAGATACGCAGTATTTT
CDR3: CASSIIGTSGGASSDTQYF

size: -
V: TRBV12-3/TRBV12-4
J: TRBJ1-5
D: -
DNA: TGTGCCAGCACATCGGGGGATAGCAATCAGCCCCAGCATTTT
CDR3: CASTSGDSNQPQHF

size: -
V: TRBV5-6
J: TRBJ1-2
D: -
DNA: TGTGCCAGCAGCTTGGACAGGGATCATGGCTACACCTTC
CDR3: CASSLDRDHGYTF

size: many
V: TRBV6-5
J: TRBJ2-5
D: -
DNA: TGTGCCAGCAGGCGGGACAGCGCGCAAGAGACCCAGTACTTC
CDR3: CASRRDSAQETQYF

size: many
V: TRBV24-1
J: TRBJ2-3
D: TRBD1
DNA: TGTGCCACCAGTGACCCGGACAGGAGCACAGATACGCAGTATTTT
CDR3: CATSDPDRSTDTQYF

size: -
V: TRBV30
J: TRBJ2-7
D: -
DNA: TGTGCCTGGAGTGTATCGCAGGTACTACGGGAGCAGTACTTC
CDR3: CAWSVSQVLREQYF

size: few
V: TRBV9
J: TRBJ1-2
D: TRBD1
DNA: TGTGCCAGCAGCGTAGAGCGGACAGGGAGGAACTATGGCTACACCTTC
CDR3: CASSVERTGRNYGYTF

size: few
V: TRBV29-1
J: TRBJ2-3
D: -
DNA: TGCAGCGTTGAATCTGGTAGAACAGATACGCAGTATTTT
CDR3: CSVESGRTDTQYF

size: few
V: TRBV7-9
J: TRBJ2-6
D: TRBD2
DNA: TGTGCCAGCCGCCGGGCGGGAGACCCTGGGGCCAACGTCCTGACTTTC
CDR3: CASRRAGDPGANVLTF

size: many
V: TRBV24-1
J: TRBJ2-1
D: -
DNA: TGTGCCACCAGTGATTTAGGCTCGAACAATGAGCAGTTCTTC
CDR3: CATSDLGSNNEQFF

size: many
V: TRBV7-9
J: TRBJ1-3
D: TRBD1
DNA: TGTGCCAGCAGCTTTGGACAGGGGGGACCTTCTGGAAACACCATATATTTT
CDR3: CASSFGQGGPSGNTIYF

size: once
V: TRBV29-1
J: TRBJ1-2
D: -
DNA: TGCAGCGTTGGGTCGACAGGACCAAACTATGGCTACACCTTC
CDR3: CSVGSTGPNYGYTF

size: few
V: TRBV4-3
J: TRBJ2-1
D: -
DNA: TGCGCCAGCAGCCAAGATCGTATTCGGCAGTTCTTC
CDR3: CASSQDRIRQFF

size: many
V: TRBV11-3
J: TRBJ2-7
D: -
DNA: TGTGCCAGCAGCTTATACGGGGGCTACGAGCAGTACTTC
CDR3: CASSLYGGYEQYF

size: few
V: TRBV4-1
J: TRBJ2-7
D: TRBD1
DNA: TGCGCCAGCAGCCAACGAGGACAGGGGGTCACTTACGAGCAGTACTTC
CDR3: CASSQRGQGVTYEQYF

size: -
V: TRBV7-6
J: TRBJ2-7
D: TRBD2
DNA: TGTGCCAGCAGCTTAGCGCGAGCGGGAGGGCACTACGAGCAGTACTTC
CDR3: CASSLARAGGHYEQYF

size: -
V: TRBV3-1
J: TRBJ2-5
D: TRBD2
DNA: TGTGCCAGCAGCCAAGTCCGGCAGGCGGGGGAGACCCCGTACTTC
CDR3: CASSQVRQAGETPYF

size: many
V: TRBV29-1
J: TRBJ2-1
D: -
DNA: TGCAGCGTTCCCGGGGTGAAATACAATGAGCAGTTCTTC
CDR3: CSVPGVKYNEQFF

size: -
V: TRBV7-9
J: TRBJ2-7
D: -
DNA: TGTGCCAGCAGCTCCGGTCTGAGTAACGAGCAGTACTTC
CDR3: CASSSGLSNEQYF

size: -
V: TRBV11-2
J: TRBJ1-2
D: TRBD1
DNA: TGTGCCAGCAGACCGACAGGGGGCAATGGCTACACCTTC
CDR3: CASRPTGGNGYTF

size: few
V: TRBV4-1
J: TRBJ1-2
D: -
DNA: TGCGCCAGCAGCCAAGATGAGAGTAGGCAGAACTATGGCTACACCTTC
CDR3: CASSQDESRQNYGYTF

size: -
V: TRBV7-9
J: TRBJ1-6
D: TRBD1
DNA: TGTGCCAGCAGCCTTAACAACAGGGGAGGATCACCCCTCCACTTT
CDR3: CASSLNNRGGSPLHF

size: many
V: TRBV29-1
J: TRBJ1-2
D: -
DNA: TGCAGCGTTGAAGGGCTGGGGGACTATGGCTACACCTTC
CDR3: CSVEGLGDYGYTF

size: few
V: TRBV5-1
J: TRBJ2-3
D: TRBD2
DNA: TGCGCCAGCAGCTTACGGGGGGGAGACACAGATACGCAGTATTTT
CDR3: CASSLRGGDTDTQYF

size: few
V: TRBV6-2/TRBV6-3
J: TRBJ2-1
D: -
DNA: TGTGCCAGCACCCAATACGAGCGGAACAATGAGCAGTTCTTC
CDR3: CASTQYERNNEQFF

size: -
V: TRBV5-4
J: TRBJ2-7
D: TRBD2
DNA: TGTGCCAGCAGCTTGCGGGGGGGCCGGTACGAGCAGTACTTC
CDR3: CASSLRGGRYEQYF

size: -
V: TRBV6-5
J: TRBJ1-1
D: -
DNA: TGTGCCAGCAGTTCCCGAAGTAGTACTTCTTTCTTT
CDR3: CASSSRSSTSFF

size: -
V: TRBV29-1
J: TRBJ2-1
D: TRBD2
DNA: TGCAGCGTTCCCCCCACGGGACTAGCCATTCCCTACAATGAGCAGTTCTTC
CDR3: CSVPPTGLAIPYNEQFF

size: -
V: TRBV9
J: TRBJ1-1
D: -
DNA: TGTGCCAGCAGCGCCGGACGGTTTGGCGATTCGCTCTTCTTT
CDR3: CASSAGRFGDSLFF

size: few
V: TRBV6-5
J: TRBJ1-1
D: TRBD1
DNA: TGTGCCAGCAGTTACAGGGGGCTTGGGGAAGCTTTCTTT
CDR3: CASSYRGLGEAFF

size: -
V: TRBV5-6
J: TRBJ2-1
D: -
DNA: TGTGCCAGCAGCTTGGCCAAGGGGGGCGGAAATGAGCAGTTCTTC
CDR3: CASSLAKGGGNEQFF

size: few
V: TRBV4-1
J: TRBJ2-1
D: -
DNA: TGCGCCAGCAGCCAAGTGAGCTGGGGGGCCGTTGAGCAGTTCTTC
CDR3: CASSQVSWGAVEQFF

size: -
V: TRBV24-1
J: TRBJ2-1
D: TRBD2
DNA: TGTGCCACCAGTGAGAGACTAGCGGGCGCCTACAATGAGCAGTTCTTC
CDR3: CATSERLAGAYNEQFF

size: few
V: TRBV4-2
J: TRBJ2-2
D: -
DNA: TGTGCCAGCAGCCAATTTCCCCAGGGCTTAGCGAACACCGGGGAGCTGTTTTTT
CDR3: CASSQFPQGLANTGELFF

size: -
V: TRBV6-2/TRBV6-3
J: TRBJ1-5
D: TRBD1
DNA: TGTGCCAGCAGAAGTGGGACAGGGTACCAGCCCCAGCATTTT
CDR3: CASRSGTGYQPQHF

size: few
V: TRBV24-1
J: TRBJ2-1
D: TRBD2
DNA: TGTGCCACCAGTGATTTTAGCGGGAGTACCTACAATGAGCAGTTCTTC
CDR3: CATSDFSGSTYNEQFF

size: once
V: TRBV20-1
J: TRBJ2-3
D: TRBD2
DNA: TGCAGTGCTCGGGGTTCCGGGACTAGCGGGCGCACAGATACGCAGTATTTT
CDR3: CSARGSGTSGRTDTQYF

size: -
V: TRBV11-2
J: TRBJ2-1
D: -
DNA: TGTGCCAGCAGCTTAGAGCAGGGTCACTACAATGAGCAGTTCTTC
CDR3: CASSLEQGHYNEQFF

size: many
V: TRBV7-2
J: TRBJ2-1
D: -
DNA: TGTGCCAGCAGCCAACGACTTCAGTCCTACAATGAGCAGTTCTTC
CDR3: CASSQRLQSYNEQFF

size: -
V: TRBV12-3/TRBV12-4
J: TRBJ1-2
D: TRBD1
DNA: TGTGCCAGCAGTCCCAGGACAGGGGCTAACTATGGCTACACCTTC
CDR3: CASSPRTGANYGYTF

size: -
V: TRBV4-1
J: TRBJ2-2
D: TRBD1
DNA: TGCGCCAGCAGCCATGGGGACAGCCCGGCGAACACCGGGGAGCTGTTTTTT
CDR3: CASSHGDSPANTGELFF

size: few
V: TRBV12-3/TRBV12-4
J: TRBJ1-4
D: -
DNA: TGTGCCAGCAGTCCCGGGGCTGTGGGACGGGAAAAACTGTTTTTT
CDR3: CASSPGAVGREKLFF